This TCR beta chain is from a study of long-term antiretroviral therapy in people with HIV. Study-wide points: CDR3 lengths in HIV samples spanned a narrower range than controls.

The V end was cut by 3 bases, the J end by 8 bases, with 13 bases between. Germline CDR1 reads WNHNN; CDR2 reads SYGVQD (reference sequence). The CDR3 spans 13 residues. Regarding this clone: The antigen is undetermined.

immunoSEQ v3.0 was run at survey level. Data came from immunoSEQ multiplex PCR; TCRdb stores just in-frame clones and leaves some out. The table lists 20,000 to 25,000 clones, 70% to 90% of them singletons. Everyone in the study who had HIV was treated in the United States. This sequence was found in a man aged 40-55 years with HIV. This chain uses TRBV10-1 with TRBJ1-1; D is possibly TRBD1 (6 bases). The sample here was unsorted PBMCs, taken 1.6 years after starting antiretroviral therapy. CDR3 sequence (DNA): TGCGCCAGCAGTGAATCAGGACAGCCCGAAGCTTTCTTT. Translation: CASSESGQPEAFF.